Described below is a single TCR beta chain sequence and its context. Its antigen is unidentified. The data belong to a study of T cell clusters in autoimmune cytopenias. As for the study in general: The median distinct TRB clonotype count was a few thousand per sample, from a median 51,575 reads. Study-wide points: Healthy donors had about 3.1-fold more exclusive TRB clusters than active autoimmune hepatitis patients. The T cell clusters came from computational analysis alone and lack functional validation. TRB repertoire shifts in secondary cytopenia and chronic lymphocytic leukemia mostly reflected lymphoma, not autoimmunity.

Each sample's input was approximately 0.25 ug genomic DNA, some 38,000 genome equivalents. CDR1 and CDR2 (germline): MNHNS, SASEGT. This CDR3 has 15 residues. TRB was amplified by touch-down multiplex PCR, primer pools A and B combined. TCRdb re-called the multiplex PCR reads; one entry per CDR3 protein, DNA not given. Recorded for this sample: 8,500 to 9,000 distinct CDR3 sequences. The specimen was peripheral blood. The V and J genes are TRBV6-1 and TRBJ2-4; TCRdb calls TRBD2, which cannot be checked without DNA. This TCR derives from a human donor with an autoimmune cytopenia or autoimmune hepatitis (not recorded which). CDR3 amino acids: CASSRGFLAKNIQYF.